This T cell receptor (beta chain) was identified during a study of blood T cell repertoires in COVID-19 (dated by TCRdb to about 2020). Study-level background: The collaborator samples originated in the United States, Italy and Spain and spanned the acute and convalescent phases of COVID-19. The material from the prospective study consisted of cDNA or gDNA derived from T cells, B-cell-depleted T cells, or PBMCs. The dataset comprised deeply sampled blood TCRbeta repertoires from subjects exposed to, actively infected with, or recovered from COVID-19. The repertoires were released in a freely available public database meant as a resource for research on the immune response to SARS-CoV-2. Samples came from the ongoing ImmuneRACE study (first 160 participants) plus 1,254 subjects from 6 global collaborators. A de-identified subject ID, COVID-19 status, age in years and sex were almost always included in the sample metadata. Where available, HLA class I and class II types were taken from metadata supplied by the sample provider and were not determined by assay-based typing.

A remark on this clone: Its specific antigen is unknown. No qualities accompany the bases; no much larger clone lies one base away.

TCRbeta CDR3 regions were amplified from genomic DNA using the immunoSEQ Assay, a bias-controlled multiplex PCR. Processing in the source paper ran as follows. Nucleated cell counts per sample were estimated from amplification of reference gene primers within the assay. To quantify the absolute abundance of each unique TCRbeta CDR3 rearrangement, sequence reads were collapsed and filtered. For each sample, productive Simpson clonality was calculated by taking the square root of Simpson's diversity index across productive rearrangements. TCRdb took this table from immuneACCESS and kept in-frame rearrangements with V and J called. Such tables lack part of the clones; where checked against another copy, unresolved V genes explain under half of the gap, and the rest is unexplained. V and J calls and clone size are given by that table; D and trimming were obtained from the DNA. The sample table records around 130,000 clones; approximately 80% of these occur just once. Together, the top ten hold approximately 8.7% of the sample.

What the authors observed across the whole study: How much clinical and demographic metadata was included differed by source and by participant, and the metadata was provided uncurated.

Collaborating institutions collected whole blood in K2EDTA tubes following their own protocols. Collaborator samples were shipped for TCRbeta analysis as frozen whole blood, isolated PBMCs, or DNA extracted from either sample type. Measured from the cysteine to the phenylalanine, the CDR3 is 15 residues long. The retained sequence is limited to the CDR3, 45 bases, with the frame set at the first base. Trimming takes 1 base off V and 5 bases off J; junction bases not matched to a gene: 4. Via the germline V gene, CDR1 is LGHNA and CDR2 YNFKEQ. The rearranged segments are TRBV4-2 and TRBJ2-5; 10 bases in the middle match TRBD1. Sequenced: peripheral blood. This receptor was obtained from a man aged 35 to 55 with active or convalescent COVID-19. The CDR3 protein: CASSQGDRGKETQYF. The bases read TGTGCCAGCAGCCAAGGGGACAGGGGCAAGGAGACCCAGTACTTC.